The 2 T cell receptor beta chains presented below share a single source sample, sequenced in a study of control samples from healthy donors and cancer patients. Clones were read by immunoSEQ multiplex PCR, and TCRdb kept only the in-frame ones, dropping some. The sample shows over 80,000 clones, 79% of them seen only once. The sequenced material came from blood. These receptors were collected from a woman in her twenties or thirties in good health.

CDR3 coding DNA: TGCAGCGTCCACAGGACGGGAAACACCGGGGAGCTGTTTTTT. Its translation is CSVHRTGNTGELFF. The V call is TRBV29-1, the J call TRBJ2-2; D could derive from TRBD1 or TRBD2 (5 bases each). The CDR3 covers 14 residues. Per germline, CDR1 SQVTM and CDR2 ANQGSEA. V shed 6 bases and J shed 2 bases, with 13 bases lying between them.

The V gene is TRBV6-5, the J gene TRBJ1-5; D is ambiguous. The V gene's germline CDR1 is MNHEY and CDR2 SVGAGI. CDR3 size: 13 residues. V shed 6 bases and J shed 6 bases, with 12 bases lying between them. CDR3 in DNA: TGTGCCAGCAGCACTGGACGATCTCAGCCCCAGCATTTT. It yields the protein CASSTGRSQPQHF.